This TCR beta chain came from a study of shared clonotypes between healthy human individuals (dated by TCRdb to about 2020). Looking at the study overall: A couple of women and three men aged 18 to 49 years were included in the cohort. Per donor, three plates each were used for CD4 naive and CD4 memory, two for CD8 naive, and one for CD8 memory. To estimate repertoire size and how much clonotypes are shared between individuals, the study performed deep sequencing of blood TCR repertoires from about 5 healthy adults. Libraries were prepared and TCR repertoires were sequenced by different laboratories using diverse techniques, in order to increase sequencing depth and limit assay-specific biases. Leukapheresis yielded between about 0.94 and 9 billion PBMCs per donor. Overall study outcomes, separate from this receptor: Larger estimated clonotype richness was generally found for naive subsets than for memory subsets. Based on pairwise subsampling, the degree of clonotype sharing among donors was expected to be affected by sequencing depth. Sharing across a few donors was observed for 5% to 6.5% of naive CD4, about 4% of naive CD8, roughly 2.4% of memory CD4, and about 0.4% of memory CD8 clonotypes. Even with the large sequencing depth, rarefaction of the sorted-subset datasets indicated that sequencing was incomplete. Sampling was limited to blood, and TCR repertoires in tissue likely differ from TCR repertoires in blood. Clonotypes shared by all four sorted-subset donors showed higher generation probabilities than non-shared clonotypes. Because the study included a small number of donors, the genetic and exposure-history diversity represented was limited.

V and J are trimmed by 3 bases and 6 bases, and the gene matches miss 8 bases of the junction. According to the germline V gene, CDR1 reads SGHDT and CDR2 reads YYEEEE. The CDR3 runs 14 residues from the cysteine to the phenylalanine. CDR3 DNA is the only sequence kept; it has 42 bases, read in frame from the first base. TCR CDR3 regions were amplified from genomic DNA by multiplex PCR using the deep immunoSEQ assay. For each cell subset, the extracted genomic DNA was distributed evenly across all wells of several immunoSEQ 96-well plates, and each plate served as one replicate. For sorted subsets, approximately 190 ng of genomic DNA, equivalent to roughly 33,000 T cell genomes, went into each replicate PCR. Purified libraries were quantified with a Qubit 3.0 fluorometer, sized on a Bioanalyzer 2100, and re-quantified with the KAPA Library Quantification kit. Each immunoSEQ 96-well plate was sequenced on its own single-read 150-cycle Illumina NextSeq 550 flow cell. Turning to the authors' computational methods: Because the immunoSEQ output included only junctional sequences and no quality scores, the filtering could not be the same as the filtering used for full-length reads. To assign V/J genes and CDR3, sequences were annotated against IMGT germline references using PyIR, a Python wrapper for IgBLAST v1.9. Any read was removed if the V/J assignment was weak (E-value above 1e-6), the CDR3 was missing, or the read contained stop codons, out-of-frame junctions, or ambiguous translated residues. A V3J clonotype was defined by an identical inferred V gene, J gene, and CDR3 amino acid sequence. The percentage overlap between two repertoires was calculated by dividing the number of shared unique clonotypes by the size of the smaller repertoire. RTK rarefaction, the Chao1 estimator, and Recon v2.1 estimates of unobserved clonotypes were used to assess repertoire richness. OLGA was used to compute generation probabilities for all TCRbeta clonotypes that the gDNA method yielded from a handful of donors. The table was pulled from immuneACCESS by TCRdb, which kept in-frame rearrangements only. Such tables lose some clones; where checked, under half of the loss comes from unresolved V genes, and the rest has no known cause. V and J calls and clone size are copied from that table; D and trimming were computed from the DNA. The sample table contains about 1.5 million clones; only one count was recorded for nearly 99% of them. The ten largest clones take up approximately 0.45% of the sample.

Concerning this clone itself: It lacks a known antigen. No qualities accompany the bases; no much larger clone lies one base away.

Healthy HIV-negative adults with no recently reported acute infections or vaccinations were included as donors. Every donor was a Caucasian adult living in Nashville, Tennessee, USA. Magnetic negative selection was used to enrich CD4+ T cells, after which naive cells were positively selected on CD45RA and the negative fraction became the memory subset. Blood was collected by leukapheresis, and PBMCs were isolated by Ficoll-Histopaque density gradient centrifugation and then cryopreserved in liquid nitrogen vapor phase. Analytical flow cytometry was used to check the purity and quantity of every magnetically sorted T cell population. Each sorted fraction had its genomic DNA isolated and then quantified by UV absorbance on a Nanodrop 2000c.

The sequencing sample was made of naive CD4+ T cells sorted from blood. This sample's cell subset or site label indicates: CD45RA+ positively selected. The chain is assembled from TRBV5-6 and TRBJ2-5; a stretch of 7 junction bases matches TRBD1. This receptor was taken from a man aged 25 to 40 in good health. The base sequence is TGTGCCAGCAGCTCACTGACAGGGTGGAAGACCCAGTACTTC. Its protein reads: CASSSLTGWKTQYF.